This T cell receptor (beta chain) was recorded in a study of spatial heterogeneity in lung cancer. This clonotype was counted a few times. Time point described: blood at routine non-recurrence follow-up after resection. TCR cDNA molecules were tagged individually, and each one carried a unique molecular identifier. Each CDR3 protein gets one entry after TCRdb re-called the 5' RACE reads with MiXCR. The sample lists under 150,000 distinct CDR3 sequences, roughly 10% occurring once. This sequence was found in a female donor with early-stage non-small cell lung cancer. The sample consisted of PBMCs, taken at follow-up.

The CDR3 spells CASSLVAGVGETQYF. In DNA, the CDR3 is TGTGCCAGCAGCTTAGTAGCGGGAGTTGGAGAGACCCAGTACTTC. The chain has TRBV7-3 and TRBJ2-5; 9 bases agree with TRBD2. CDR1 and CDR2 (germline): SGHTA, FQGTGA. J lost 4 bases, V lost 2 bases, and 5 bases had no gene match. This CDR3 has 15 residues.